Below, 7 T cell receptor beta chains from the same sample are listed, as sequenced in a study of cytomegalovirus exposure and HLA in healthy donors. Libraries were prepared by immunoSEQ multiplex PCR; TCRdb keeps only in-frame clonotypes and omits some of them. The sample shows 70,000 to 75,000 clones, 90% to 95% of them seen only once. The sequenced sample was PBMCs. The receptors here all came from a man aged 18 to 29 in good health and CMV-seropositive.

This clone has a single count. The CDR3 DNA sequence: TGTGCCAGCAGCTTGCGGGGGTATGGCTACAATGAGCAGTTCTTC. The encoded protein is CASSLRGYGYNEQFF. The V gene is TRBV5-4, the J gene TRBJ2-1, with D possibly TRBD2 on 6 matching bases. The CDR3 runs to 15 residues. Deletions cut 1 base from V and 3 bases from J, with 11 bases between. Germline loops: CDR1 SGHNT, CDR2 YYREEE (reference sequence).

The chain combines TRBV28 with TRBJ1-3; D not certain. Germline V gives CDR1 MDHEN, CDR2 SYDVKM. Trimming removed 3 bases at V and 3 bases at J, with 6 bases between. The CDR3 totals 13 residues. The CDR3 reads CASSFGLGNTIYF. CDR3 coding DNA: TGTGCCAGCAGTTTCGGTCTTGGAAACACCATATATTTT. The whole variable domain, remainder taken from reference TRBV28 and TRBJ1-3, is DVKVTQSSRYLVKRTGEKVFLECVQDMDHENMFWYRQDPGLGLRLIYFSYDVKMKEKGDIPEGYSVSREKKERFSLILESASTNQTSMYLCASSFGLGNTIYFGEGSWLTVV.

V gene TRBV9 combines with J gene TRBJ2-5; 7 bases are shared with TRBD1. The CDR3 spans 15 residues. The V segment lost 1 base and the J segment 1 base; nucleotides outside the gene matches: 4. Germline V gene data show CDR1 as SGDLS and CDR2 as YYNGEE. CDR3 protein: CASSVRDRAQETQYF. As DNA, the CDR3 is TGTGCCAGCAGCGTACGGGACAGAGCCCAAGAGACCCAGTACTTC.

As DNA, the CDR3 is TGTGCCAGCAGGCTGGGACAGGACTATGGCTACACCTTC. Its translation is CASRLGQDYGYTF. The chain couples TRBV28 to TRBJ1-2; 8 bases align to TRBD1. The CDR3 totals 13 residues. Per the germline V gene, CDR1 is MDHEN and CDR2 is SYDVKM. V trimming: 6 bases; J trimming: 3 bases; junction bases outside the gene matches: 3.

The CDR3 DNA reads TGTGCCAGTTCCTGGACTTCTGACAATGAGCAGTTCTTC. Protein product: CASSWTSDNEQFF. This chain connects TRBV19 to TRBJ2-1, with a possible D match to TRBD2 (5 bases). There are 13 residues in the CDR3. The ends were cut back, 8 bases at V and 5 bases at J, with 13 bases in the middle. Germline assignment: CDR1 LNHDA and CDR2 SQIVND (reference sequence).

The rearrangement links TRBV10-1 to TRBJ2-3; no definite D call. V was clipped by 3 bases and J by 2 bases, with 9 bases between them. Per germline, CDR1 WNHNN and CDR2 SYGVQD (reference sequence). The CDR3 has 14 residues. This CDR3 is CASSESPSTDTQYF. As DNA, the CDR3 is TGCGCCAGCAGTGAATCTCCCTCCACAGATACGCAGTATTTT.

V gene TRBV9 combines with J gene TRBJ2-1; D unclear. Germline V lookup: CDR1 SGDLS, CDR2 YYNGEE. The CDR3 runs to 15 residues. V was clipped by 0 bases and J by 4 bases, with 11 bases between them. In DNA form, the CDR3 reads TGTGCCAGCAGCGTAGATCAGGCCCAATACAATGAGCAGTTCTTC. Residues: CASSVDQAQYNEQFF.